The sequence of this T cell receptor beta chain was determined in a study of CD8+CD57+ T cells in acquired aplastic anemia. Study at large: Mean DNA quantity obtained from sorted CD4+ and CD8+ cells was approximately 3 ug. Study-level results: The CD8+ Simpson's diversity of patients and controls was not significantly different. Patients and controls shared 25 to 30 CD8+ CDR3 sequences, which appeared highly expressed in patients and within their immunodominant clones.

Trimming left V 5 bases short and J 3 bases short, with 15 bases between. CDR1 SGHRS and CDR2 YFSETQ come from the germline V gene. CDR3 length: 14 residues. This clonotype showed up just once. Its matching antigen is unknown. CD8+CD57+ cell expansion had been shown by flow cytometry in patients chosen for sequencing. All participating patients were living with severe acquired aplastic anemia. Both TCR beta VDJ combination and CDR3 sequence profiling were carried out. Genomic DNA was the template for this profiling. Each CDR3 protein is one row after TCRdb ran MiXCR on the reads. The data contain 200,000 or so distinct CDR3 sequences, approximately 65% of them seen just once; the ten biggest clones take up around 50%.

The sample taken for sequencing was sorted CD4+, CD8+, or CD8+CD57+ T cells (not recorded which) from PBMCs. This sequence was found in a human donor with aplastic anemia. The V gene is TRBV5-1, the J gene TRBJ2-7; maybe TRBD2 (6 bases). This CDR3 is CASRRDSKYYEQYF. The CDR3 bases are TGCGCCAGCAGACGGGACTCGAAATACTACGAGCAGTACTTC.